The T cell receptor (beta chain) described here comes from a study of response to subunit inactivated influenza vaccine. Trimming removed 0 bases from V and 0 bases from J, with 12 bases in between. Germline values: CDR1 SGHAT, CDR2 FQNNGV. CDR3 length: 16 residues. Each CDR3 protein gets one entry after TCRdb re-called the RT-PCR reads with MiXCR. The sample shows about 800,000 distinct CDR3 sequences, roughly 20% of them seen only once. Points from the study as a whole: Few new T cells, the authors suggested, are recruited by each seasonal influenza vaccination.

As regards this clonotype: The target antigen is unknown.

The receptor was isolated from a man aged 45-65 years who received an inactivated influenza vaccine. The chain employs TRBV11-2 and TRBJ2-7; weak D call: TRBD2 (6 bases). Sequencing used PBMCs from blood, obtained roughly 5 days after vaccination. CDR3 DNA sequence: TGTGCCAGCAGCTTAGATTGGGCGACTAGCTCCTACGAGCAGTACTTC. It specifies CASSLDWATSSYEQYF.